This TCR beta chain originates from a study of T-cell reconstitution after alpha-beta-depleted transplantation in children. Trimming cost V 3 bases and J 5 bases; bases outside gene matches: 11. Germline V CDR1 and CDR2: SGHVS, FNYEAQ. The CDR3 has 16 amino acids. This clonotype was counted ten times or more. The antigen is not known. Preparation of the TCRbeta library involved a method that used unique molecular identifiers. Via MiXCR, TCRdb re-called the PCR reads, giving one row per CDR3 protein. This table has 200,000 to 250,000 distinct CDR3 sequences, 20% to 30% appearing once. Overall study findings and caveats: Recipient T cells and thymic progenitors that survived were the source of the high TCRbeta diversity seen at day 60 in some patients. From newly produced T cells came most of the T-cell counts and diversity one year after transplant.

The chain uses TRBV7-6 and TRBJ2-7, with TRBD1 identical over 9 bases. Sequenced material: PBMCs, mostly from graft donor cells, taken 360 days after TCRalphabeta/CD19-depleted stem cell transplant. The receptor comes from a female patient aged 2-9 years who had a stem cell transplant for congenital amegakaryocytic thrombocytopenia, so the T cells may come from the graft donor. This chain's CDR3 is CASSLFMGQGAHEQYF. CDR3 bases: TGTGCCAGCAGCTTGTTCATGGGACAGGGAGCCCACGAGCAGTACTTC. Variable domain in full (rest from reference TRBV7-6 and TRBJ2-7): GAGVSQSPRYKVTKRGQDVALRCDPISGHVSLYWYRQALGQGPEFLTYFNYEAQQDKSGLPNDRFSAERPEGSISTLTIQRTEQRDSAMYRCASSLFMGQGAHEQYFGPGTRLTVT.